This TCR beta chain was sequenced during a study of blood T cell repertoires in COVID-19. Germline loops: CDR1 SGHRS, CDR2 YFSETQ. The V gene end was trimmed by 4 bases and the J gene end by 1 base; junction bases not matched to a gene: 4. The length of the CDR3 is 15 residues. Using immunoSEQ multiplex PCR, the repertoire was profiled, and TCRdb retains in-frame clones only, with some absent. The repertoire has about 130,000 clones, 85% to 90% of them found once; the top ten carry roughly 27%. V is TRBV5-1 and J is TRBJ2-5; 10 positions match TRBD2. The sequenced sample was peripheral blood. The TCR was taken from an elderly woman with acute or convalescent COVID-19. The DNA of the CDR3 is TGCGCCAGCAGCATTAGCGGGGGGATCCAAGAGACCCAGTACTTC. Its protein product is CASSISGGIQETQYF.